This T cell receptor (beta chain) was documented in a study of T cell responses to AZD1222 COVID-19 vaccine. Study in general: It was second doses at about 4 or about 12 weeks that were pooled.

Notes on this clone: Its antigen is unidentified.

The CDR3 spans 16 residues. Looked up from germline, CDR1 is LNHDA and CDR2 is SQIVND (reference sequence). Trimming shortened V by 2 bases and J by 7 bases, and 18 bases separated the two germline ends. Some clones are missing from TCRdb's copy, which holds only in-frame ones; the method was immunoSEQ multiplex PCR. This sample carries 99,000 or so clones, 88% of them seen once, and the ten largest clones take about 9.1%. Study-wide points: Unmutated variant regions reportedly attract nearly half of all spike-specific TCRs. White British ancestry dominated among donors, who included more females, and clonal diversity was possibly underestimated. It was only a handful of AZD1222 recipients who were seropositive at baseline.

The rearrangement links TRBV19 to TRBJ2-1, with a tentative D call TRBD2 (6 bases). This receptor was identified in an adult in good health. The sequenced sample was peripheral blood, obtained on day 0 of AZD1222 vaccination. CDR3 in amino acids: CASSIFRLGERNEQFF. As DNA, the CDR3 is TGTGCCAGTAGTATATTCCGACTAGGGGAAAGGAATGAGCAGTTCTTC.